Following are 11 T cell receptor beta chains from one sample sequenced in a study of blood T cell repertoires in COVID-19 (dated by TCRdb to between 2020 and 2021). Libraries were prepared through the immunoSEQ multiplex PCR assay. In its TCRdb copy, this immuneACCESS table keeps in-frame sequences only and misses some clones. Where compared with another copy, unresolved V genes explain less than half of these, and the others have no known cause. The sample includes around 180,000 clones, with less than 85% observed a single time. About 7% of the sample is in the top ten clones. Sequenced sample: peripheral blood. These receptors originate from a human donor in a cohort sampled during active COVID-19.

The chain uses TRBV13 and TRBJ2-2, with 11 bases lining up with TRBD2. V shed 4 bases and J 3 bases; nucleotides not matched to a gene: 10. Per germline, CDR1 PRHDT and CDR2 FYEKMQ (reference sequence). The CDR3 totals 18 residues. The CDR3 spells CASSSGLAGGRDTGELFF. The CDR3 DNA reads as TGTGCCAGCAGCTCCGGGCTAGCGGGGGGAAGAGACACCGGGGAGCTGTTTTTT.

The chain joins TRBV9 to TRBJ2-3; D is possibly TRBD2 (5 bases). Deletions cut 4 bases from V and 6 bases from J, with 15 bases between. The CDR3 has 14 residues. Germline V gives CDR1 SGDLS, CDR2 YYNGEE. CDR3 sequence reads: CASSTSGRQDTQYF. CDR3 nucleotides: TGTGCCAGCAGCACTAGTGGGCGGCAGGATACGCAGTATTTT.

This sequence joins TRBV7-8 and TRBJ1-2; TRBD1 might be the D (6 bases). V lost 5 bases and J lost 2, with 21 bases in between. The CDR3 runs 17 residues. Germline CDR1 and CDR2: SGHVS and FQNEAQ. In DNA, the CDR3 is TGTGCCAGCAGCCCCCCCGCCGGGACACCCAAGAACTATGGCTACACCTTC. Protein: CASSPPAGTPKNYGYTF.

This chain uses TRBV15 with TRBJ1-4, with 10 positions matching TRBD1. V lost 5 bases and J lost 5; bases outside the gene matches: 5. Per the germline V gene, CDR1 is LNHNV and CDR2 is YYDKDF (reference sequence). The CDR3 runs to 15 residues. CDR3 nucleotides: TGTGCCACCAGCGTACTGGACAGGGGGAATGAAAAACTGTTTTTT. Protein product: CATSVLDRGNEKLFF.

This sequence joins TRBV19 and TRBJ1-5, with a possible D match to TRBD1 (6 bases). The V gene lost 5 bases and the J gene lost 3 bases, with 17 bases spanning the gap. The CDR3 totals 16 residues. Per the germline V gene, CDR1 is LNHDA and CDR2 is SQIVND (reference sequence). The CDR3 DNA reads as TGTGCCAGTAGTCCAAGGGACATCGGGGACAATCAGCCCCAGCATTTT. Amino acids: CASSPRDIGDNQPQHF.

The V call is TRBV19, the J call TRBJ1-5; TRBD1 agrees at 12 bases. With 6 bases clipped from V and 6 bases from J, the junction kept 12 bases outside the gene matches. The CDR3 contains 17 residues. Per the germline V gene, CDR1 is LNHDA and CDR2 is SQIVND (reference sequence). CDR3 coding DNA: TGTGCCAGTAGCGTGGGACAGGGGGCGGTCAAAAGTCAGCCCCAGCATTTT. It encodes CASSVGQGAVKSQPQHF.

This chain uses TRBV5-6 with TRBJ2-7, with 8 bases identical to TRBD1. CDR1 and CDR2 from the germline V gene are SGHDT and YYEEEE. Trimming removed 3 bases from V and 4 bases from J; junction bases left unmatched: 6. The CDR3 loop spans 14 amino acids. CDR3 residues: CASSYRTGRYEQYF. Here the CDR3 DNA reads TGTGCCAGCAGCTATAGGACAGGGCGGTACGAGCAGTACTTC.

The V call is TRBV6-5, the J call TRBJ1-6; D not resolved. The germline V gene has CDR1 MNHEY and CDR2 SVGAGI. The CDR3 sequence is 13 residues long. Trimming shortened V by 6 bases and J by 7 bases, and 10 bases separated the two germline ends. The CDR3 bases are TGTGCCAGCAGAAGAGGGTTCAATTCACCCCTCCACTTT. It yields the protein CASRRGFNSPLHF.

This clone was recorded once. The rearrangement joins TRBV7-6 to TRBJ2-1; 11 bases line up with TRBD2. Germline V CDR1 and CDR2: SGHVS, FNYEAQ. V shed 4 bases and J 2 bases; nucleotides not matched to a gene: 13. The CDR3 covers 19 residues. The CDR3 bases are TGTGCCAGCAGCTACTCCCCATACAATAGCGGGGGGGCCTACAATGAGCAGTTCTTC. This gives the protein CASSYSPYNSGGAYNEQFF. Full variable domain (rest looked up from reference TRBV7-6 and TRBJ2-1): GAGVSQSPRYKVTKRGQDVALRCDPISGHVSLYWYRQALGQGPEFLTYFNYEAQQDKSGLPNDRFSAERPEGSISTLTIQRTEQRDSAMYRCASSYSPYNSGGAYNEQFFGPGTRLTVL.

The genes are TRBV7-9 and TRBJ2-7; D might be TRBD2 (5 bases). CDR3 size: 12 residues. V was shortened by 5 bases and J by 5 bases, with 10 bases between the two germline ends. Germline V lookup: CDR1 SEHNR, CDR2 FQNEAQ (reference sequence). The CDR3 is CASSRPGDEQYF. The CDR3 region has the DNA TGTGCCAGCAGCCGCCCCGGGGACGAGCAGTACTTC.

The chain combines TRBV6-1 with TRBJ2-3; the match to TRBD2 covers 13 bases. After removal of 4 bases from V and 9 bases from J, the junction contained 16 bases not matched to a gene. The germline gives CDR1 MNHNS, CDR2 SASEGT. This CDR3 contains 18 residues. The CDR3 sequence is CASSARLAGGRMAITQYF. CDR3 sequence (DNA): TGTGCCAGCAGTGCCCGACTAGCGGGGGGTCGAATGGCGATAACGCAGTATTTT.